This T cell receptor beta chain came from a study of kidney transplant recipient with SARS-CoV-2 infection (dated by TCRdb to about 2021). At the junction V is shortened by 5 bases and J by 4 bases, with 23 bases in between. Sequences MNHNS (CDR1) and SASEGT (CDR2) are obtained from the germline V gene. The CDR3, from cysteine to phenylalanine, totals 17 residues. Of all the DNA, just the CDR3 is kept, 51 bases in frame from base 1. Sequencing was carried out with an Illumina MiSeq. Profiling of the peripheral T cell repertoire was carried out for human TCRbeta genes. The paper's data handling went like this. Beta-binomial modelling was applied to test for differential clonotype abundance so that variability over time was accounted for. Expanded clonotypes were checked against the ImmuneCODE reference database of SARS-CoV-2-associated TCRs and mapped to regions of the viral genome. Additional analyses of the repertoire looked at TRBV gene usage, CDR3 length, CDR3 amino acid overlap between time points, clonotype abundance distributions and Jaccard similarity. TCRdb trimmed the raw reads at Q25, called clones with MiXCR and kept productive beta chains. One record per CDR3 amino acid sequence lists the most common genes and DNA. TCRdb assigned the V and J calls; the authors' analysis was not used. The sample table shows about 240,000 distinct CDR3 sequences, and 25% to 35% are seen once. The biggest ten clones account for more than 6.5% of the sample.

In the case of this clonotype: This receptor's antigen is unknown. A much more abundant neighbour one base away suggests this may be a read error.

The sample's time point label is to be understood as: pre-pandemic baseline sample and day 111 after first positive SARS-CoV-2 test. This receptor was taken from a male patient younger than 45 who had COVID-19 and was a kidney transplant recipient. Once a transplant has taken place, some T cells may be donor derived. This chain joins TRBV6-1 to TRBJ1-2; the D gene identity is not certain. The sequencing used a blood sample, collected at baseline and between days 110 and 120 from a kidney transplant recipient. The CDR3 is CASSREFSMRKAYGYTF. The DNA reads TGTGCCAGCAGTCGGGAGTTCTCTATGCGAAAGGCCTATGGCTACACCTTC.